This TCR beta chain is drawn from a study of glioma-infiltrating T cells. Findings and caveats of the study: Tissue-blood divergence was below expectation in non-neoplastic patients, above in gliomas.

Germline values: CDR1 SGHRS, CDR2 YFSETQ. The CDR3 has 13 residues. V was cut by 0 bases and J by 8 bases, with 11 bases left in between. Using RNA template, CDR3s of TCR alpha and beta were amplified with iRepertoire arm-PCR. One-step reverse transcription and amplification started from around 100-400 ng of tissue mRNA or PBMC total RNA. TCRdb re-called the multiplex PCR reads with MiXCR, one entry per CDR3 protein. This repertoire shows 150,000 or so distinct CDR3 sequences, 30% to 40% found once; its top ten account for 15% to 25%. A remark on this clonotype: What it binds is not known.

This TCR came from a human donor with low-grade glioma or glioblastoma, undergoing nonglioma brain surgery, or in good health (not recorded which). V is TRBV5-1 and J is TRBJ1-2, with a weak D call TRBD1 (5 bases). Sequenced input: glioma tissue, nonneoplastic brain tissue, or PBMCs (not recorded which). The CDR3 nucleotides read TGCGCCAGCAGCTTGGCAGGGTCTGAGGGCTACACCTTC. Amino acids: CASSLAGSEGYTF.